The rows below give T cell receptor beta chains drawn from one sample of a study of blood T cell repertoires in COVID-19. Using immunoSEQ multiplex PCR, the repertoire was profiled, and TCRdb retains in-frame clones only, with some absent. The top ten hold about an eighth of the sample, which has 150,000 or so clones, roughly 84% seen once. Sequencing used peripheral blood. The receptors come from a woman between 55 and 75 years old with COVID-19, enrolled during active disease. The CDR3 runs from the conserved cysteine through the conserved F or W.

J	V	CDR3
TRBJ1-2	TRBV5-1	CASSLGQGVFGYTF
TRBJ1-2	TRBV27	CASSLSGGGYGYTF
TRBJ1-2	TRBV12-3/TRBV12-4	CASSLRGLPGYTF
TRBJ1-6	TRBV5-1	CASSLRGKNSPLHF
TRBJ2-1	TRBV7-9	CASSWLGVEQFF
TRBJ1-5	TRBV19	CASSADRTPNQPQHF
TRBJ2-7	TRBV19	CASSPLWTSEQYF
TRBJ1-3	TRBV5-1	CASSLSAQGASGNTIYF
TRBJ2-1	TRBV18	CASSPGLAGDNEQFF
TRBJ2-3	TRBV11-1	CASSLGIAPSTDTQYF
TRBJ1-2	TRBV7-3	CASSLSGTADYGYTF
TRBJ1-4	TRBV11-3	CASSHTPGQGEWKLFF
TRBJ1-1	TRBV6-5	CASSYPQQGGNTEAFF
TRBJ2-5	TRBV11-2	CASSLDRGRQETQYF
TRBJ2-6	TRBV27	CASSPSLAGANVLTF
TRBJ2-1	TRBV19	CASSTKGLAEQFF
TRBJ1-2	TRBV9	CASSVAGDSYGYTF
TRBJ2-7	TRBV9	CASSPGEGQGGYEQYF
TRBJ1-3	TRBV18	CASSLQGHSGNTIYF
TRBJ1-2	TRBV7-3	CASSFQPGTASYGYTF
TRBJ2-1	TRBV19	CASSSGTTYNEQFF
TRBJ1-2	TRBV4-1	CASSQEGGTVYGYTF
TRBJ2-3	TRBV11-3	CASSSPGQGAYTQYF
TRBJ1-1	TRBV18	CASSQTGYAEAFF
TRBJ1-5	TRBV10-3	CAISDGGVNQPQHF
TRBJ1-4	TRBV6-5	CASKEGATNEKLFF
TRBJ1-2	TRBV19	CASSPGLRGYTF
TRBJ1-2	TRBV7-9	CASSSTGTGFHGYTF
TRBJ2-2	TRBV10-1	CASSESSAGELFF
TRBJ2-1	TRBV9	CASSVVPSGGDEQFF
TRBJ1-1	TRBV7-9	CASSLVTGTGNTEAFF
TRBJ1-1	TRBV27	CASRKQGVARDTEAFF
TRBJ1-5	TRBV5-1	CASSPGQGASSGQPQHF
TRBJ1-2	TRBV5-4	CASSLAQEGYGYTF